This note documents a single T cell receptor (beta chain) sequence. Its antigen remains undetermined. No clone much larger than this one lies a single base away; base qualities are absent. What the treatment or condition label conveys for this sample: 15 to 20 received Ad26.COV2.S at low or high dose, single or two shots; about 5 received placebo; per-sample allocation not given. Repertoires of vaccine and placebo recipients were sequenced from samples collected on day 63 after the first injection. Cohort 1b enrolled roughly 25 adults aged 18-55 years at a single site in Boston, USA, between 29 July and 7 August 2020. As a vaccine, Ad26.COV2.S was a replication-incompetent adenovirus type 26 vector that expressed a prefusion-stabilized SARS-CoV-2 spike protein derived from the original Wuhan strain. The entry originates in a study of Ad26.COV2.S vaccination and SARS-CoV-2 variants (dated by TCRdb to the early 2020s). Study-level background: Vaccine-arm donors were drawn from COV1001, a multicentre, randomized, double-blind, placebo-controlled phase I-IIa trial of Ad26.COV2.S in healthy adults. Investigators did not know the trial group allocation while performing experiments and assessing outcomes. A total of approximately 30 samples were included in the TCR-sequenced set, comprising around 19 Ad26.COV2.S vaccine recipients, 5 placebo recipients and 8 SARS-CoV-2 convalescent individuals. TCRbeta repertoire sequencing served as the tool for gauging how specific and how broad the SARS-CoV-2-reactive T cell receptors were following Ad26.COV2.S vaccination. Dosing of Ad26.COV2.S was intramuscular, at either 5x10^10 or 1x10^11 viral particles, delivered as one shot or as two shots spaced 56 days apart. Trial participants were randomized into five groups of five: low-dose or high-dose Ad26.COV2.S given once or twice, or placebo on both occasions.

TCRbeta CDR3 regions were sequenced with the immunoSEQ Assay. After extraction, genomic DNA underwent amplification by bias-controlled multiplex PCR, followed by high-throughput sequencing. As for the authors' bioinformatics: To quantify the absolute abundance of each unique TCRbeta CDR3 region, sequences were collapsed and filtered. T cell fraction was estimated by normalization of TCRbeta template counts to usable DNA, with usable DNA being measured through amplification of reference genes present in all nucleated cells. Repertoire TCRs were annotated as SARS-CoV-2-specific by exact matching of V gene, CDR3 amino acid sequence and J gene to a known reactive TCR set. The reference SARS-CoV-2 TCR set was derived from MIRA and filtered for enrichment in COVID-19-positive ImmuneCODE repertoires, a step that removed public or cross-reactive TCRs. Based on the MIRA antigens, annotated TCRs were further analysed at the level of specific ORF or position within ORF. Breadth was defined as the number of annotated unique rearrangements divided by the total number of unique productive rearrangements, and depth was defined as the summed frequency of the annotated unique rearrangements. Two-sided Wilcoxon rank-sum tests were applied when comparing TCR breadth between groups. Imported from immuneACCESS, the table was reduced by TCRdb to in-frame sequences with V and J called. These copies leave out some clones; in studies compared against another copy, an unresolved V gene accounts for under half, and the cause of the remainder is not known. V and J calls and clone size are copied from that table; D and trimming were computed from the DNA. The sample records 200,000 to 300,000 clones, 88% of which are singletons. The ten largest make up around 10% of the sample.

CDR1 SGHTA and CDR2 FQGTGA were looked up in the germline V gene. V is shortened by 2 bases, J by 8 bases, and the region joining them spans 6 bases. The CDR3 goes from the cysteine to the phenylalanine over 12 residues. Only CDR3 DNA is held: 36 bases, read in frame from base 1. Overall study results and their limits: Comparable non-spike TCR breadth was observed between vaccine and placebo recipients, consistent with only spike being contained in the vaccine. Substantial breadth of spike-specific CD8+ and CD4+ T cell responses was reported after vaccination. Spike-specific TCR breadth was higher in Ad26.COV2.S recipients than in placebo recipients (P = 0.0014). It was noted by the authors that total T cell responses may have been underestimated by the TCR breadth and depth analyses. The study lacked the statistical power to compare responses across vaccine doses or regimens.

The chain is assembled from TRBV7-3 and TRBJ2-2; too little of a D gene remains to name it. The sequence came from a person between 18 and 59 years old who received the Ad26.COV2.S COVID-19 vaccine or a placebo. The sample was peripheral blood, taken in a trial of Ad26.COV2.S vaccine versus placebo. The bases are TGTGCCAGCAGCTTAGATAGGGGGGAGCTGTTTTTT. Its protein reads: CASSLDRGELFF.